The 4 T cell receptor beta chains reported below all come from one sample, sequenced in a study of regulatory T cells in long-lasting Graves disease (TCRdb year 2021). The library was made by multiplex PCR. Sequencing instrument: Illumina HiSeq 4000. To build TCR beta libraries, CDR3 regions were amplified by Arm-PCR using iRepertoire HTBI primers. The raw public data were reprocessed by TCRdb itself: fastp quality trimming at Q25, MiXCR clonotype calling, in-frame beta chains only. Each record represents a unique CDR3 protein, reported with the most common genes and DNA among its rows. For this sample there are a few hundred thousand distinct CDR3 sequences; about 20% appear just once. The top ten clones comprise about 26% of the sample. Reading the label with the study, this specimen's time point is: persistent/refractory GD, antithyroid drugs over 5 years with positive TRAb. For both TCR sequencing and RNA sequencing, RNA was extracted from PBMCs in TRIzol.

The starting material was peripheral blood mononuclear cells (PBMCs), obtained when the disease was refractory, from a patient treated with antithyroid drugs. Receptors were obtained from a female donor with Graves disease.

The table lists this clonotype with many counts. The gene calls are TRBV6-2 or TRBV6-3 and TRBJ1-5; 8 nucleotides match TRBD1. Germline assignment: CDR1 MNHEY and CDR2 SVGEGT. The CDR3 is made up of 18 amino acids. The ends lost 3 bases at V and 0 bases at J; junction bases unmatched: 10. CDR3 amino acids: CASSYRQGRTDSNQPQHF. In nucleotides, the CDR3 is TGTGCCAGCAGTTATCGACAGGGGCGGACTGATAGCAATCAGCCCCAGCATTTT.

This clonotype was counted ten times or more. The rearrangement uses TRBV6-2 or TRBV6-3 and TRBJ1-1; the match to TRBD1 covers 8 bases. CDR3 size: 13 residues. Trimming took 2 bases from V and 4 from J; bases not matched to a gene: 0. Germline CDR1 MNHEY, CDR2 SVGEGT. CDR3 protein: CASSYGQGTEAFF. For the CDR3, the DNA is TGTGCCAGCAGTTACGGACAGGGCACTGAAGCTTTCTTT.

The table lists this clonotype with many counts. The rearrangement uses TRBV24-1 and TRBJ2-5, with 7 bases identical to TRBD1. J lost 2 bases, V lost 9 bases, and 2 bases had no gene match. CDR1 KGHDR and CDR2 SFDVKD come from the germline V gene. The CDR3 loop spans 12 amino acids. In DNA, the CDR3 is TGTGCCACCGGGGACAGACAAGAGACCCAGTACTTC. Amino acids: CATGDRQETQYF.

The V and J genes are TRBV14 and TRBJ1-2; maybe TRBD1 (6 bases). The length of the CDR3 is 16 residues. The germline V gene encodes CDR1 SGHDN and CDR2 FVKESK. The V gene lost 9 bases and the J gene lost 2 bases, with 22 bases spanning the gap. Written as DNA, the CDR3 is TGTGCCAGTAGACCCTCGGGCACAGGGTCCAACTATGGCTACACCTTC. Translation: CASRPSGTGSNYGYTF.